The present T cell receptor beta chain was sequenced within a study of metastatic and nonmetastatic thyroid tumors. TCRdb re-clonotyped the PCR reads via MiXCR. This table holds some 38,000 clones, approximately 13% found once. Every patient was untreated before thyroid surgery. This clone has ten or more counts. Its antigen is still unknown. Study-wide results and caveats: It was reportedly found that TCR beta diversity was significantly higher in malignant thyroid tumors than in benign nodules, a difference seen in both blood and tumor samples.

Sequencing was carried out using blood. The TCR sequence derives from a female donor with papillary thyroid cancer or a benign thyroid nodule (not recorded which). Some clones in this sample may be carry-over from other donors' samples.

The CDR3 spells CSHKGTSDSSYEQYF. The CDR3 bases are TGCAGCCATAAGGGGACTAGCGATAGCTCCTACGAGCAGTACTTC. V gene TRBV20-1 combines with J gene TRBJ2-7; 10 bases agree with TRBD2. Germline CDR1 is DFQATT and CDR2 is SNEGSKA (reference sequence). CDR3 length: 15 residues.